Listed below are T cell receptor beta chains from one sample, sequenced in a study of blood T cell repertoires in COVID-19. TCRdb's table, derived via immunoSEQ multiplex PCR, lists solely in-frame clones and lacks some. The sample has around 230,000 clones, about 81% seen once. Sequenced input: PBMCs or T cells enriched from blood (not recorded which). The receptor source for this set is a middle-aged man who had recovered from COVID-19. Each CDR3 is given with its conserved first and last residue. The D gene is left open where the match is weak. Rows give clone size only sometimes, using once, few, many, or a class for an expanded clone.

CDR3aa	CDR3nt	j_gene	d_gene	abundance	v_gene
CASSPSGSSYNEQFF	TGTGCCAGCAGCCCCAGCGGATCCTCCTACAATGAGCAGTTCTTC	TRBJ2-1	-	-	TRBV7-9
CASSVEVRASDTQYF	TGTGCCAGCAGCGTAGAGGTCAGGGCATCGGATACGCAGTATTTT	TRBJ2-3	-	few	TRBV9
CASRGQGLNEQFF	TGTGCCAGCAGAGGACAGGGCCTCAATGAGCAGTTCTTC	TRBJ2-1	TRBD1	-	TRBV7-9
CASGLGTSTITQYF	TGTGCTAGTGGTTTGGGGACTAGCACTATAACGCAGTATTTT	TRBJ2-3	TRBD2	-	TRBV12-5
CASSPGLAGGPRDIQYF	TGTGCCAGCTCGCCGGGACTAGCGGGAGGGCCGAGGGACATTCAGTACTTC	TRBJ2-4	TRBD2	-	TRBV18
CASIRGQGAAGELFF	TGTGCCAGCATTAGGGGACAGGGGGCAGCCGGGGAGCTGTTTTTT	TRBJ2-2	TRBD1	-	TRBV11-3
CASSYEALATNEKLFF	TGTGCCAGCAGTTACGAGGCCCTTGCAACTAATGAAAAACTGTTTTTT	TRBJ1-4	-	-	TRBV6-5
CASSASGGVTEAFF	TGCGCCAGCAGTGCTAGCGGAGGGGTCACTGAAGCTTTCTTT	TRBJ1-1	-	-	TRBV10-2
CASSQELGAYNEQFF	TGTGCCAGCAGCCAAGAGCTAGGTGCCTACAATGAGCAGTTCTTC	TRBJ2-1	-	-	TRBV3-1/TRBV3-2
CASSETLGGRSGEKLFF	TGTGCCAGCAGTGAGACTCTAGGTGGCAGGTCGGGAGAAAAACTGTTTTTT	TRBJ1-4	-	-	TRBV6-1
CAADSDTEAFF	TGTGCGGCGGACTCCGACACTGAAGCTTTCTTT	TRBJ1-1	-	-	TRBV2
CASSLGRTGVSGYTF	TGTGCCAGCAGCTTAGGAAGAACAGGGGTCTCTGGCTACACCTTC	TRBJ1-2	TRBD1	-	TRBV11-2
CASSSRGTSGRAVSYNEQFF	TGTGCCAGCAGCTCCCGAGGAACTAGCGGGAGGGCCGTCTCCTACAATGAGCAGTTCTTC	TRBJ2-1	TRBD2	-	TRBV11-3
CASGNRTGDEDGYTF	TGTGCCAGTGGGAACAGGACAGGGGATGAGGATGGCTACACCTTC	TRBJ1-2	TRBD1	-	TRBV6-8
CATSSGGSGANVLTF	TGTGCCACCAGCAGCGGAGGCTCTGGGGCCAACGTCCTGACTTTC	TRBJ2-6	-	once	TRBV15
CASSGGTVLYGYTF	TGTGCCAGCAGCGGAGGGACAGTTTTATATGGCTACACCTTC	TRBJ1-2	TRBD1	-	TRBV9
CASSVGQGPIPGPDNEQFF	TGTGCCAGCAGCGTAGGGCAGGGGCCTATCCCAGGGCCTGACAATGAGCAGTTCTTC	TRBJ2-1	-	-	TRBV9
CASTDTGCNSPLHF	TGCGCCAGCACGGATACAGGGTGTAATTCACCCCTCCACTTT	TRBJ1-6	-	-	TRBV10-1
CASSPRQGEMNTEAFF	TGTGCCAGCAGCCCACGACAGGGGGAAATGAACACTGAAGCTTTCTTT	TRBJ1-1	TRBD1	-	TRBV9
CASSFSGRFAYNEQFF	TGTGCCAGCAGCTTTTCCGGGAGGTTCGCCTACAATGAGCAGTTCTTC	TRBJ2-1	TRBD2	-	TRBV7-9
CASSPTDNYGYTF	TGTGCCAGCTCACCCACAGATAACTATGGCTACACCTTC	TRBJ1-2	-	-	TRBV18
CAWSPTGGEQYF	TGTGCCTGGAGCCCGACAGGGGGCGAGCAGTACTTC	TRBJ2-7	TRBD1	-	TRBV30
CASSYAPGTEAFF	TGTGCCAGCAGCTACGCACCGGGCACTGAAGCTTTCTTT	TRBJ1-1	-	-	TRBV2
CSVSGGRGHEQYF	TGCAGCGTTTCGGGCGGGAGAGGTCACGAGCAGTACTTC	TRBJ2-7	TRBD2	-	TRBV29-1
CASSLGGTGHEQYF	TGTGCCAGCAGCTTAGGTGGGACAGGTCACGAGCAGTACTTC	TRBJ2-7	TRBD1	-	TRBV7-3
CASSPQNSGNTIYF	TGTGCCAGCAGTCCCCAGAATTCTGGAAACACCATATATTTT	TRBJ1-3	-	-	TRBV27
CASVPGQGFSWDGYTF	TGTGCCAGTGTACCGGGACAGGGATTTTCATGGGATGGCTACACCTTC	TRBJ1-2	TRBD1	few	TRBV19
CASSPDGNYGYTF	TGTGCCAGCAGCCCAGACGGGAACTATGGCTACACCTTC	TRBJ1-2	-	many	TRBV7-9
CASSRGTGAYEQYF	TGTGCCAGCAGCCGCGGGACAGGGGCATACGAGCAGTACTTC	TRBJ2-7	TRBD1	few	TRBV5-4
CASSQVAGVNTGELFF	TGTGCCAGCAGCCAAGTAGCGGGAGTGAACACCGGGGAGCTGTTTTTT	TRBJ2-2	TRBD2	-	TRBV14
CASSPGLRGGETQYF	TGTGCCAGCAGCCCGGGACTCCGGGGGGGAGAGACCCAGTACTTC	TRBJ2-5	TRBD2	-	TRBV7-3
CASSSPRELSPLHF	TGTGCCAGCAGTTCCCCGAGGGAATTATCACCCCTCCACTTT	TRBJ1-6	-	-	TRBV6-5
CASSRDRGFF	TGTGCCAGCAGCCGGGACAGGGGGTTCTTC	TRBJ2-1	TRBD1	-	TRBV2
CASSERGRGGEQYF	TGTGCCAGCAGTGAACGAGGGCGGGGAGGCGAGCAGTACTTC	TRBJ2-7	-	once	TRBV25-1
CASTRQGAGTGELFF	TGCGCCAGCACCAGACAGGGGGCCGGCACCGGGGAGCTGTTTTTT	TRBJ2-2	TRBD1	-	TRBV10-1
CAWSTQVGTEAFF	TGTGCCTGGAGTACCCAGGTGGGCACTGAAGCTTTCTTT	TRBJ1-1	-	-	TRBV30
CSPAPATGGYGYTF	TGCAGCCCTGCCCCCGCGACAGGGGGCTATGGCTACACCTTC	TRBJ1-2	TRBD1	-	TRBV29-1
CASKGEGRGGYTF	TGTGCCAGCAAAGGGGAGGGGCGCGGCGGCTACACCTTC	TRBJ1-2	-	few	TRBV6-5
CASSESAGNTEAFF	TGCGCCAGCAGTGAGTCGGCGGGGAACACTGAAGCTTTCTTT	TRBJ1-1	-	-	TRBV10-1
CATSRDQGANTEAFF	TGTGCCACCAGCAGAGACCAGGGGGCCAACACTGAAGCTTTCTTT	TRBJ1-1	TRBD1	-	TRBV15
CASSLGGRTGDTQYF	TGCGCCAGCAGCTTGGGGGGCCGGACCGGAGATACGCAGTATTTT	TRBJ2-3	-	-	TRBV5-1
CASSLTSATGELFF	TGTGCCAGCAGCTTAACTAGCGCGACCGGGGAGCTGTTTTTT	TRBJ2-2	TRBD2	-	TRBV7-9
CASLHGGGFNYGYTF	TGTGCCAGCCTCCATGGGGGGGGATTTAACTATGGCTACACCTTC	TRBJ1-2	-	-	TRBV28
CASGLLGTGRALYGYTF	TGTGCCAGCGGACTACTTGGGACAGGGCGGGCCCTCTATGGCTACACCTTC	TRBJ1-2	TRBD1	-	TRBV28
CASSVTGGVGETQYF	TGTGCCAGCAGCGTTACAGGGGGCGTAGGGGAGACCCAGTACTTC	TRBJ2-5	TRBD1	-	TRBV11-2